Presented here are 25 T cell receptor beta chains from one specimen sequenced in a study of vaccination and CD4 T cells after COVID-19. No antigen is known for these receptors. Oncomine TCR Beta short-read sequencing was applied to DNA from cultured CD4+ T cells. One entry per CDR3 protein results from TCRdb running MiXCR on the PCR reads. The table lists some 5,000 distinct CDR3 sequences, roughly 53% of them singletons. Sample treatment: 10-day PBMC culture with coronavirus spike peptide pools or control peptides (ViraFEST assay). Sequenced: CD4+ T cells from blood, cultured in vitro. All receptors derive from a human donor who had recovered from COVID-19.

The chain joins TRBV7-2 to TRBJ2-7; no clear D gene. This CDR3 is built from 11 residues. Germline CDR1 and CDR2: SGHTA and FQGNSA. The V and J ends lost 5 bases and 3 bases respectively, with 5 bases between them. The chain's CDR3 is CASSAHYEQYF. The CDR3, as DNA: TGTGCCAGCAGCGCCCACTACGAGCAGTACTTC.

The rearrangement joins TRBV20-1 to TRBJ1-2; a weak D match, TRBD1 (5 bases). CDR1 is DFQATT, CDR2 SNEGSKA, per germline (reference sequence). Trimming pared 6 bases from V and 3 bases from J, leaving 14 bases between. This CDR3 region has 13 residues. The CDR3 spells CSAYDGGDYGYTF. In DNA, the CDR3 is TGCAGTGCCTACGACGGGGGGGACTATGGCTACACCTTC.

This clonotype has a single count. The chain recombines TRBV11-3 with TRBJ2-5; D gene uncertain. CDR3 length: 13 residues. The germline CDR1 and CDR2 sequences are SGHNT and YENEEA. The V and J ends lost 1 base and 7 bases respectively, with 10 bases between them. DNA for the CDR3: TGTGCCAGCAGCTTAGTGGTAGGTGCGACCCAGTACTTC. It codes for CASSLVVGATQYF.

This clonotype occurred a few times. The chain has TRBV6-1 and TRBJ2-5, with TRBD2 identical over 11 bases. The CDR3 has 14 amino acids. Looked up from germline, CDR1 is MNHNS and CDR2 is SASEGT. With V trimmed by 7 bases and J by 4 bases, 5 bases remained unmatched. The CDR3 loop is CASTTSGGTETQYF. The DNA for the CDR3 is TGTGCCAGCACTACTAGCGGGGGTACAGAGACCCAGTACTTC.

The rearrangement uses TRBV15 and TRBJ1-2; TRBD1 matches 8 bases. CDR3 length: 13 amino acids. Germline lookup yields CDR1 LNHNV and CDR2 YYDKDF (reference sequence). The trim removed 4 bases at V and 3 bases at J, leaving 1 base unmatched. In DNA form, the CDR3 reads TGTGCCACCAGCACACAGGGGGACTATGGCTACACCTTC. It specifies CATSTQGDYGYTF.

This clonotype has only a few counts. V is TRBV7-9 and J is TRBJ1-2; TRBD1 aligns across 7 bases. The V segment lost 1 base and the J segment 8 bases; nucleotides outside the gene matches: 13. CDR1 SEHNR and CDR2 FQNEAQ come from the germline V gene (reference sequence). The CDR3 loop spans 16 amino acids. CDR3 DNA: TGTGCCAGCAGCTTAGGGGCAGGGGGGCCTCTCAAGGGCTACACCTTC. Protein: CASSLGAGGPLKGYTF.

The chain uses TRBV15 and TRBJ2-7; D unclear. Per the germline V gene, CDR1 is LNHNV and CDR2 is YYDKDF (reference sequence). Trimming pared 0 bases from V and 2 bases from J, leaving 8 bases between. This CDR3 is built from 14 residues. DNA for the CDR3: TGTGCCACCAGCAGAGATAAGTTTACCTACGAGCAGTACTTC. It is translated as CATSRDKFTYEQYF.

The chain carries TRBV5-6 and TRBJ1-2; D remains ambiguous. The ends were cut back, 0 bases at V and 8 bases at J, with 5 bases in the middle. Germline values: CDR1 SGHDT, CDR2 YYEEEE. CDR3 length: 11 residues. The CDR3 here is CASSLGTGYTF. CDR3 bases: TGTGCCAGCAGCTTGGGGACCGGCTACACCTTC. Full variable domain (remainder filled in from reference TRBV5-6 and TRBJ1-2): DAGVTQSPTHLIKTRGQQVTLRCSPKSGHDTVSWYQQALGQGPQFIFQYYEEEERQRGNFPDRFSGHQFPNYSSELNVNALLLGDSALYLCASSLGTGYTFGSGTRLTVV.

This chain uses TRBV7-2 with TRBJ1-2, with TRBD1 matching over 8 bases. Looked up from germline, CDR1 is SGHTA and CDR2 is FQGNSA. The length of the CDR3 is 14 residues. V shed 4 bases and J 6 bases; nucleotides not matched to a gene: 7. The CDR3 bases are TGTGCCAGCAGCTCCTACAGGGGGAAGGATGGCTACACCTTC. Its protein is CASSSYRGKDGYTF.

The CDR3 sequence: CASSITGGYGYTF. Here the CDR3 DNA reads TGTGCCAGCAGTATAACAGGGGGCTATGGCTACACCTTC. V gene TRBV6-1 combines with J gene TRBJ1-2; TRBD1 matches at 8 bases. Germline-derived CDR1 and CDR2 are MNHNS and SASEGT. The CDR3 covers 13 residues. Unmatched junction bases numbered 3, after V lost 5 bases and J lost 4 bases.

This clonotype was seen a handful of times. This chain joins TRBV6-1 and TRBJ1-2; the match to TRBD1 covers 10 bases. Germline values: CDR1 MNHNS, CDR2 SASEGT. With V trimmed by 6 bases and J by 4 bases, 5 bases remained unmatched. The CDR3 runs to 14 residues. In nucleotides, the CDR3 is TGTGCCAGCAGCCTGACAGGGGGCCCCTATGGCTACACCTTC. It yields the protein CASSLTGGPYGYTF.

This chain links TRBV20-1 with TRBJ1-5; the match to TRBD1 covers 9 bases. The CDR3 totals 15 residues. Germline assignment: CDR1 DFQATT and CDR2 SNEGSKA (reference sequence). The V and J ends lost 2 bases and 3 bases, in that order; junction bases with no gene match: 5. The CDR3: CSARSGQGINQPQHF. DNA for the CDR3: TGCAGTGCTAGATCCGGACAGGGGATCAATCAGCCCCAGCATTTT.

This chain joins TRBV7-9 and TRBJ1-5; TRBD1 is a possible D gene (6 bases). The germline V and J ends were trimmed by 3 bases and 0 bases, with 12 bases remaining between them. Germline V CDR1 and CDR2: SEHNR, FQNEAQ (reference sequence). This CDR3 has 16 residues. The CDR3 nucleotides read TGTGCCAGCAGCTTGGGCAGGGGCCTTAGCAATCAGCCCCAGCATTTT. Its translation is CASSLGRGLSNQPQHF.

This sequence joins TRBV7-9 and TRBJ1-2; D gene ambiguous. V was shortened by 1 base and J by 5 bases, with 5 bases between the two germline ends. The CDR3 totals 12 residues. The germline gives CDR1 SEHNR, CDR2 FQNEAQ (reference sequence). The CDR3 DNA is TGTGCCAGCAGCTTAGGGCCTTATGGCTACACCTTC. This translates into CASSLGPYGYTF.

This clonotype appeared a few times. The chain employs TRBV7-2 and TRBJ2-7, with TRBD2 identical over 11 bases. This CDR3 spans 15 amino acids. Trimming took 5 bases from V and 7 from J; bases not matched to a gene: 10. CDR1 and CDR2 (germline): SGHTA, FQGNSA. The CDR3 loop reads CASSPGTSGSREQYF. The CDR3 region has the DNA TGTGCCAGCAGCCCCGGGACTAGCGGCTCGAGGGAGCAGTACTTC.

This clonotype was seen a few times. The chain employs TRBV7-2 and TRBJ1-2; TRBD1 matches 8 bases. Germline lookup yields CDR1 SGHTA and CDR2 FQGNSA. The CDR3 extends over 12 amino acids. The V segment lost 8 bases and the J segment 3 bases; nucleotides outside the gene matches: 2. As DNA, the CDR3 is TGTGCCAGCTTCAGGGGGCACTATGGCTACACCTTC. Amino acids: CASFRGHYGYTF.

There are a few counts of this clonotype. The chain has TRBV6-1 and TRBJ1-6, with no clear D. V lost 8 bases to trimming and J lost 10 bases, with 12 bases between them. Germline V gene sequence: CDR1 MNHNS, CDR2 SASEGT. The CDR3 has 12 residues. This CDR3 is CASAEWKSPLHF. The DNA for the CDR3 is TGTGCCAGCGCGGAATGGAAATCACCCCTCCACTTT.

The chain couples TRBV6-2 or TRBV6-3 to TRBJ1-1; D uncertain. V was pared by 8 bases and J by 4 bases, with 14 bases between. CDR1 MNHEY and CDR2 SVGEGT come from the germline V gene. The CDR3 extends over 13 amino acids. CDR3 loop: CASELAWATEAFF. CDR3 nucleotides: TGTGCCAGCGAGCTTGCGTGGGCCACTGAAGCTTTCTTT.

V usage is TRBV20-1 and J usage is TRBJ1-5; D gene ambiguous. The CDR3 runs 11 residues. V gave up 0 bases and J gave up 13 bases, with 10 bases separating them. Germline assignment: CDR1 DFQATT and CDR2 SNEGSKA (reference sequence). The chain's CDR3 is CSARDRAEQHF. CDR3 nucleotide sequence: TGCAGTGCTAGAGACCGGGCCGAGCAGCATTTT.

This clonotype was picked up one time. The rearrangement uses TRBV27 and TRBJ1-5; 7 bases fit TRBD1. V shed 4 bases and J 7 bases; nucleotides not matched to a gene: 13. The CDR3 has 16 residues. CDR1 and CDR2 (germline): MNHEY, SMNVEV (reference sequence). In nucleotides, the CDR3 is TGTGCCAGCAGTTCACTTACGACAGGGAAGGGACAGCCCCAGCATTTT. Its protein is CASSSLTTGKGQPQHF.

The chain carries TRBV7-9 and TRBJ1-5; D not resolved. V was shortened by 5 bases and J by 3 bases, with 8 bases between the two germline ends. In germline, CDR1 is SEHNR, CDR2 FQNEAQ (reference sequence). The CDR3 contains 13 residues. The chain's CDR3 is CASSGEANQPQHF. The CDR3 DNA is TGTGCCAGCAGCGGGGAGGCCAATCAGCCCCAGCATTTT. Full variable domain (remainder filled in from reference TRBV7-9 and TRBJ1-5): DTGVSQNPRHKITKRGQNVTFRCDPISEHNRLYWYRQTLGQGPEFLTYFQNEAQLEKSRLLSDRFSAERPKGSFSTLEIQRTEQGDSAMYLCASSGEANQPQHFGDGTRLSIL.

In DNA form, the CDR3 reads TGTGCCAGCAGCTTAGGGACACCGTCGGCTCCCCTCCACTTT. Protein: CASSLGTPSAPLHF. The chain combines TRBV5-6 with TRBJ1-6; D is perhaps TRBD1 (6 bases). Germline V CDR1 and CDR2: SGHDT, YYEEEE. The CDR3 has 14 residues. The ends were cut back, 2 bases at V and 13 bases at J, with 16 bases in the middle.

The rearrangement uses TRBV20-1 and TRBJ1-1; the D gene is possibly TRBD1 (5 bases). Germline lookup yields CDR1 DFQATT and CDR2 SNEGSKA (reference sequence). The CDR3 has 14 residues. V was cut by 0 bases and J by 7 bases, with 15 bases left in between. For the CDR3, the DNA is TGCAGTGCTAGAGATGGGACGGCCCCCCGTGAAGCTTTCTTT. This translates into CSARDGTAPREAFF.

This rearrangement joins TRBV6-1 to TRBJ1-1, with D perhaps matching TRBD1 (5 bases). This CDR3 is built from 12 residues. V was pared by 9 bases and J by 8 bases, with 16 bases between. Germline V lookup: CDR1 MNHNS, CDR2 SASEGT. CDR3 nucleotide sequence: TGTGCCAGTGGGGAGGGGCGGTGGGAAGCTTTCTTT. Protein: CASGEGRWEAFF.

Of note for this clonotype: A much larger clone sits a single nucleotide away, making a read error possible. This rearrangement joins TRBV6-2 or TRBV6-3 to TRBJ1-5; D unclear. Germline CDR1 is MNHEY and CDR2 is SVGEGT. This CDR3 has 13 amino acids. The CDR3 DNA is TGTGCCAGCAGTTTCAGTGCAAATCGGCCCCAGCATTTT. Protein: CASSFSANRPQHF.